This T cell receptor (beta chain) originates from a study of blood T cell repertoires in COVID-19. Study at large: PBMCs, B-cell-depleted T cells, or T cells were the source of the cDNA or gDNA that made up the material.

J gave up 1 base and V 7 bases, and 9 bases lay outside the gene matches. The CDR3 has 16 residues. The germline gives CDR1 SGHTA, CDR2 FQGNSA. Authors' analysis steps: Estimated nucleated cell counts came from reference gene primer amplification. Some clones are missing from TCRdb's copy, which holds only in-frame ones; the method was immunoSEQ multiplex PCR. V and J calls and clone size are given by that table; D and trimming were obtained from the DNA. This table holds about 160,000 clones, around 87% found once. The sample consisted of peripheral blood. The chain recombines TRBV7-2 with TRBJ2-3, with 9 bases fitting TRBD2. The clonotype was recovered from an older woman with active or convalescent COVID-19. CDR3 sequence: CASTPGSSGGTDTQYF. CDR3 nucleotides: TGTGCCAGCACCCCGGGATCTAGCGGGGGCACAGATACGCAGTATTTT.